The present T cell receptor (beta chain) was sequenced within a study of blood T cell repertoires in COVID-19. As for the study in general: Some COVID-19 samples were acute and others convalescent; all came from the United States, Italy and Spain. T cells, B-cell-depleted T cells, or PBMCs provided the cDNA or gDNA that served as material.

The CDR3 loop spans 12 amino acids. Germline V lookup: CDR1 SNHLY, CDR2 FYNNEI. The V end lost 8 bases, the J end lost 4 bases, and 8 bases lay between the germline ends. Authors' data handling: Using reference gene primer amplification, nucleated cell counts were estimated. The table came from immunoSEQ multiplex PCR; TCRdb's copy has only in-frame clones and leaves some out. The V and J calls and the clone size are those of that table, but D and trimming were determined from the DNA. The table shows roughly 140,000 clones, with more than 75% occurring only once. The chain recombines TRBV2 with TRBJ1-4; D might be TRBD1 (6 bases). The sequencing sample was made of peripheral blood. The TCR sequence derives from a woman in her forties or fifties with acute or convalescent COVID-19. The CDR3 spells CASRTDNEKLFF. In DNA, the CDR3 is TGTGCCAGCCGGACAGATAATGAAAAACTGTTTTTT.